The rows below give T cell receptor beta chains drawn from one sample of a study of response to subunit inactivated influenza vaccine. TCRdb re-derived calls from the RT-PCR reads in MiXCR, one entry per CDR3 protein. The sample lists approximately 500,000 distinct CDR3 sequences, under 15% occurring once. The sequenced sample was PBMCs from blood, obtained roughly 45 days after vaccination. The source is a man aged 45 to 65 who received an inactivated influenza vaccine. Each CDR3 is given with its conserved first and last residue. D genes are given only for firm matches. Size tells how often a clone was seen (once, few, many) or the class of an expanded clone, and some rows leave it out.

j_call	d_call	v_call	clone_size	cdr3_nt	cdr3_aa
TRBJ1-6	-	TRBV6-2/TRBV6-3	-	TGTGCCAGCAGCTTCTCAACGGGCCTGATGGGGCCCCTCCACTTT	CASSFSTGLMGPLHF
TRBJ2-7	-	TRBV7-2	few	TGTGCCAGCAGCCCGGGTTTGGCTGGCACCTACGAGCAGTACTTC	CASSPGLAGTYEQYF
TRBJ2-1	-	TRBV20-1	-	TGCAGTGCTAGGTTTAGCGGAATCGGCGTCTACAATGAGCAGTTCTTC	CSARFSGIGVYNEQFF
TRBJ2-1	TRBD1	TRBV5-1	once	TGCGCCAGCAGGGGGACAGGGGTCGGGGCTAGGGAGCAGTTCTTC	CASRGTGVGAREQFF
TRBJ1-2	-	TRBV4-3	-	TGCGCCAGCAGCCAGGTCCTTAGGTCTGGCTACACCTTC	CASSQVLRSGYTF
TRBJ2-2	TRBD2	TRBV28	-	TGTGCCAGCAGTTTTCGTAGCGGGAGGGCGGCCGGGGAGCTGTTTTTT	CASSFRSGRAAGELFF
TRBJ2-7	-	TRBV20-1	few	TGCAGTGCTCTTGCGGGATCCCCCATTTACGAGCAGTACTTC	CSALAGSPIYEQYF
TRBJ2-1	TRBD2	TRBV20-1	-	TGCAGTGCTAGAGGGGGGGGCGGGACTAGAGCTTACAATGAGCAGTTCTTC	CSARGGGGTRAYNEQFF
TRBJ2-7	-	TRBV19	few	TGTGCCACCGAAGACAGTTACTACGAGCAGTACTTC	CATEDSYYEQYF
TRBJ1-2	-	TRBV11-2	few	TGTGCCAGCAGCTTGATAGGTGCTGGCTACACCTTC	CASSLIGAGYTF
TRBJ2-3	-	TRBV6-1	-	TGTGCCAGCAGTGTATACCTAGGATTGGGCACAGATACGCAGTATTTT	CASSVYLGLGTDTQYF
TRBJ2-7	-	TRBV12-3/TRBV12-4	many	TGTGCCAGCAGTTTATTGGGCACCTACGAGCAGTACTTC	CASSLLGTYEQYF
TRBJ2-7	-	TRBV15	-	TGTGCCACCAGCAGAGGGGACTCCTCCTCCTACGAGCAGTACTTC	CATSRGDSSSYEQYF
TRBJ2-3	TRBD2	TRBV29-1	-	TGCAGCAGCAGACAAGCGGGAGGGTCAGATACGCAGTATTTT	CSSRQAGGSDTQYF
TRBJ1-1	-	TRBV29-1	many	TGCAGCGTCCCCGGGGGCAGAGGCCAGAACACTGAAGCTTTCTTT	CSVPGGRGQNTEAFF
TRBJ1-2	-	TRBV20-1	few	TGCAGTGCTAGCTTTCAGGGCAAGCGGGATGGCTACACCTTC	CSASFQGKRDGYTF
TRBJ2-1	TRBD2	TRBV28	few	TGTGCCAGCAGTCCCCTAGCGGCGGGCTCCTACAATGAGCAGTTCTTC	CASSPLAAGSYNEQFF
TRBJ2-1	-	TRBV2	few	TGTGCCAGGGGAGGCGTCTCGGATGAGCAGTTCTTC	CARGGVSDEQFF
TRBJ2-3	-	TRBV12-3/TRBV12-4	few	TGTGCCAGCAGCACAGGAGATACGCAGTATTTT	CASSTGDTQYF
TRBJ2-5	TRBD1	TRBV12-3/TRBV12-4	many	TGTGCCAGCAGCCCGACGACAGGGCGAGAGACCCAGTACTTC	CASSPTTGRETQYF
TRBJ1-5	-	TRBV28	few	TGTGCCAGCAGTGATTCGGGCTTCTGGGGGGGTCAGCCCCAGCATTTT	CASSDSGFWGGQPQHF
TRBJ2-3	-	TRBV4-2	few	TGTGCCAGCAGCGGGTCGGGCCAGGCCGGTTCGGGTACGCAGTATTTT	CASSGSGQAGSGTQYF
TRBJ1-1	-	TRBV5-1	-	TGCGCCAGCAGCCCCCGGACAGTCCACACTGAAGCTTTCTTT	CASSPRTVHTEAFF
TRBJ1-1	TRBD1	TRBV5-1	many	TGCGCCAGCAGCTTGGGACAGGGTGTGAACACTGAAGCTTTCTTT	CASSLGQGVNTEAFF
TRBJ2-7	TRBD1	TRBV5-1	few	TGCGCCAGCAGCTTTCCGGGACAGGGTATCTACGAGCAGTACTTC	CASSFPGQGIYEQYF
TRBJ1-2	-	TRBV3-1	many	TGTGCCAGCAGCCCCGGTGCCAACTATGGCTACACCTTC	CASSPGANYGYTF
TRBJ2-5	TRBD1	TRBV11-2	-	TGTGCCAGCAGCTCATCGCCCGACAGGGAAAGGTCCTTC	CASSSSPDRERSF
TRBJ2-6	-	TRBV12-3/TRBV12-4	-	TGTGCCAGCAGTCCCCTTGGGGGAGATGGGGCCAACGTCCTGACTTTC	CASSPLGGDGANVLTF
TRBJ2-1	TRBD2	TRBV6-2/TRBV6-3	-	TGTGCCAGCAGTGGGTCTAGCGGACACTCCTACAATGAGCAGTTCTTC	CASSGSSGHSYNEQFF
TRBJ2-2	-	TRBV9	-	TGTGCCAGCAGCGCCTTCGGAGGGGCAGCCGGGGAGCTGTTTTTT	CASSAFGGAAGELFF
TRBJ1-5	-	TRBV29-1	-	TGCAGCGCCTCCAGAGGGTTGGGTCAGCCCCAGCATTTT	CSASRGLGQPQHF
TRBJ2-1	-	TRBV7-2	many	TGTGCCAGCAGCGCGGGGTGGGCCTACTCCTACAATGAGCAGTTCTTC	CASSAGWAYSYNEQFF
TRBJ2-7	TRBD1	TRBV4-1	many	TGCGCCAGCAGCCAAGATCAGGTAGGACAGGGCTACGAGCAGTACTTC	CASSQDQVGQGYEQYF
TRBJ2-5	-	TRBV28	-	TGTGCCAGCACAAAGGGTGTACGCCCCTCGCAAGAGACCCAGTACTTC	CASTKGVRPSQETQYF
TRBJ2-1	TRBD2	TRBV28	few	TGTGCCAGCAGTCTTAGCGGGGGGCTCCGAGGGTTCTTC	CASSLSGGLRGFF
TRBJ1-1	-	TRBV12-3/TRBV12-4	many	TGTGCCAGCAGTCCGTTCGTGGGAAGCACTGAAGCTTTCTTT	CASSPFVGSTEAFF